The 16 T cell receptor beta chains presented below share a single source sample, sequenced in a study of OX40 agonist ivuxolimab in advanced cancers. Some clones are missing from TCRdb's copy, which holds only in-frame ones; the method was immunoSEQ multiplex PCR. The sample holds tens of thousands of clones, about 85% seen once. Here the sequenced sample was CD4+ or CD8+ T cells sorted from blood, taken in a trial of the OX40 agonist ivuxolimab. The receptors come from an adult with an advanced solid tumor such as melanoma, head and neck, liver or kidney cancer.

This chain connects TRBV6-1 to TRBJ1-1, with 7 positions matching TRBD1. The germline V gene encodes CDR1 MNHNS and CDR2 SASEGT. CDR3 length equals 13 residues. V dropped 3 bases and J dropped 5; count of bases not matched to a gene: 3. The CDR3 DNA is TGTGCCAGCAGTGACAGGGGGTGGACTGAAGCTTTCTTT. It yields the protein CASSDRGWTEAFF.

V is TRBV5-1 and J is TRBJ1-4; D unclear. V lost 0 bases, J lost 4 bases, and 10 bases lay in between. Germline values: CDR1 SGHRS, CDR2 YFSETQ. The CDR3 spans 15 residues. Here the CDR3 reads CASSLAGQSNEKLFF. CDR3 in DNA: TGCGCCAGCAGCTTGGCCGGGCAGAGTAATGAAAAACTGTTTTTT.

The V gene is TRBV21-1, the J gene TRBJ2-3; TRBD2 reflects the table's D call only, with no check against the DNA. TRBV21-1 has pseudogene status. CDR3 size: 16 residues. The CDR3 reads CASSKAPGLGTDTQYF. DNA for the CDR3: TGTGCCAGCAGCAAAGCCCCCGGGTTAGGCACAGATACGCAGTATTTT.

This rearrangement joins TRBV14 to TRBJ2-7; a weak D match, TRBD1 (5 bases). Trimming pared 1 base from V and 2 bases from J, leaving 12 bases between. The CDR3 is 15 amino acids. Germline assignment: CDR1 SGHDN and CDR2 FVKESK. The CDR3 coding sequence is TGTGCCAGCAGCCAAGGTCAGGGATTCGCCTACGAGCAGTACTTC. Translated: CASSQGQGFAYEQYF.

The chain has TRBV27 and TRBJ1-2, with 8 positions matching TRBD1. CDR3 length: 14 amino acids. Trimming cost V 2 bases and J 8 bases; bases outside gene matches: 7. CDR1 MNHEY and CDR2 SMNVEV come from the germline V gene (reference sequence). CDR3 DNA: TGTGCCAGCAGTTTACGCCCCGACAGGGGAGGCTACACCTTC. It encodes CASSLRPDRGGYTF.

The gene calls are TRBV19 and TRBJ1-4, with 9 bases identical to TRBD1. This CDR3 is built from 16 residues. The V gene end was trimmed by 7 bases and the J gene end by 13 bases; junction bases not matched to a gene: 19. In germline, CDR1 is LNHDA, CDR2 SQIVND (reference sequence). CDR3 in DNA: TGTGCCAGTACCCCAAGGGGACAGGGCTCTTATGATAGACTGTTTTTT. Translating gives CASTPRGQGSYDRLFF.

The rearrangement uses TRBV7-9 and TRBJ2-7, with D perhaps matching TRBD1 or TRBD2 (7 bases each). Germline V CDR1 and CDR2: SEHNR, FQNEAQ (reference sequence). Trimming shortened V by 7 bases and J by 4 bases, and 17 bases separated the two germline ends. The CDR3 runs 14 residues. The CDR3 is CASNSGGGMYEQYF. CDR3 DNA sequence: TGTGCCAGCAACTCAGGGGGGGGGATGTACGAGCAGTACTTC.

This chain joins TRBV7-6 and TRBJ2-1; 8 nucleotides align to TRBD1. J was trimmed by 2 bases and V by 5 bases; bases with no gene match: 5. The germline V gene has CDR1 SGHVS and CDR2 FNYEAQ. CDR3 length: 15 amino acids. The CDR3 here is CASSPGTGTYNEQFF. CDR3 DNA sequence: TGTGCCAGCAGCCCCGGGACAGGAACCTACAATGAGCAGTTCTTC.

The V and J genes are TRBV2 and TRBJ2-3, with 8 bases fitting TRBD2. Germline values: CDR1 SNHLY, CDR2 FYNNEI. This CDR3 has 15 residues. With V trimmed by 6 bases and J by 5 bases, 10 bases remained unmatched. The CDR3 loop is CASRVFGGGGDTQYF. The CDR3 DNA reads TGTGCCAGCAGGGTATTCGGGGGGGGCGGAGATACGCAGTATTTT.

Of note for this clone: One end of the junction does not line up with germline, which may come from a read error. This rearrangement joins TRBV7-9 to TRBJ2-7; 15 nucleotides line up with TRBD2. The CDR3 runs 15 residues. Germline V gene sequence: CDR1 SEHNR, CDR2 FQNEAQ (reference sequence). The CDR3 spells CASSPGLAGGYEQYF. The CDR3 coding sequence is TGCGCCAGCAGCCCCGGACTAGCGGGAGGGTACGAGCAGTACTTC.

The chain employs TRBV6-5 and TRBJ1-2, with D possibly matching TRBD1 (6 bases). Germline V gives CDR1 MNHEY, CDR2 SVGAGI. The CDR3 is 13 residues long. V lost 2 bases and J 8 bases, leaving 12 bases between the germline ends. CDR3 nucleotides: TGTGCCAGCAGTTACGCGGGGGCGAACGGCTACACCTTC. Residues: CASSYAGANGYTF.

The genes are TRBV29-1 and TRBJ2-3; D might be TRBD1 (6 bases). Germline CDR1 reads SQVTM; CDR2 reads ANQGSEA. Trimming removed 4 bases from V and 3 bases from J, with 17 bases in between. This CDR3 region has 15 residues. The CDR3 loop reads CSVAPTGFGTDTQYF. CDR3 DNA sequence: TGCAGCGTTGCTCCCACAGGGTTTGGGACAGATACGCAGTATTTT.

Here the CDR3 DNA reads TGTGCCAGCAGCCCAGATTTGAGACTAGCGGGAGGGCCGGGAGCGAATGAGCAGTTCTTC. It codes for CASSPDLRLAGGPGANEQFF. The chain links TRBV4-2 to TRBJ2-1; 14 nucleotides align to TRBD2. Losses at the gene ends were 4 bases for V and 7 bases for J; bases not matched to a gene: 18. This CDR3 spans 20 amino acids. From germline, CDR1 is LGHNA and CDR2 YNFKEQ.

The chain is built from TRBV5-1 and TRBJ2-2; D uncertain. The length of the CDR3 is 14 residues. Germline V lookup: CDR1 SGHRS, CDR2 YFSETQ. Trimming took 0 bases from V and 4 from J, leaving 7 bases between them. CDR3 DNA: TGCGCCAGCAGCTTGGGCACCCTCACCGGGGAGCTGTTTTTT. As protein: CASSLGTLTGELFF.

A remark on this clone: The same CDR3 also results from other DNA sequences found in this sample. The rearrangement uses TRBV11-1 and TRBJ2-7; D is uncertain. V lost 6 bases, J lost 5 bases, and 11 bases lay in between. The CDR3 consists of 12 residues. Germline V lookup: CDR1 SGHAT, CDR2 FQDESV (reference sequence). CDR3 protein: CASSQTRHEQYF. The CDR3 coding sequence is TGTGCCAGCAGTCAGACCAGGCACGAGCAGTACTTC.

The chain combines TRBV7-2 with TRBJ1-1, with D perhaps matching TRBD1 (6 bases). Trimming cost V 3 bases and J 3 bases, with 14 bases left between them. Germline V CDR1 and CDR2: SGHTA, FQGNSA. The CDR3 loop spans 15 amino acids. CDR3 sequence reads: CASSFSTRGDTEAFF. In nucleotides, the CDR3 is TGTGCCAGCAGCTTCTCCACAAGGGGGGACACTGAAGCTTTCTTT. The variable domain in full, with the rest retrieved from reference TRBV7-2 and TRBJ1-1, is GAGVSQSPSNKVTEKGKDVELRCDPISGHTALYWYRQSLGQGLEFLIYFQGNSAPDKSGLPSDRFSAERTGGSVSTLTIQRTQQEDSAVYLCASSFSTRGDTEAFFGQGTRLTVV.